These 5 T cell receptor beta chains originate from one sample sequenced in a study of T cells in narcolepsy. Some clones are missing from TCRdb's copy, which holds only in-frame ones; the method was immunoSEQ multiplex PCR. The sample has about 30,000 clones; just under 80% are singletons. Sequencing input: CD45RA- memory CD4+ T cells from PBMCs. Receptors were obtained from a human donor with narcolepsy.

This clone occurred a few times. This chain connects TRBV6-5 to TRBJ2-7; 8 bases agree with TRBD1. V gave up 6 bases and J gave up 5 bases; unmatched junction bases: 12. The CDR3 is 15 residues long. Looked up from germline, CDR1 is MNHEY and CDR2 is SVGAGI. DNA of the CDR3: TGTGCCAGCAGGATTACCAGGGGGCTTGGAAACGAGCAGTACTTC. Its translation: CASRITRGLGNEQYF.

This chain links TRBV21-1 with TRBJ2-3; whether TRBD2, the table's D call, matches the DNA was not checked. TRBV21-1 is deemed a pseudogene. The CDR3 has 17 residues. The CDR3 bases are TGTGCCAGCAGCAAAGCTTCGGTAGCGCGGTTCACAGATACGCAGTATTTT. This codes for CASSKASVARFTDTQYF.

Notes on this clone: The junction departs from germline at one end; a sequencing error may be responsible. Other nucleotide sequences in the sample specify the same CDR3. This chain joins TRBV6-1 and TRBJ2-7; D gene uncertain. CDR1 and CDR2 (germline): MNHNS, SASEGT. CDR3 length: 11 residues. CDR3 sequence reads: CASSLTREQYF. The CDR3 DNA follows: TGTGCAAGCAGTTTAACCCGCGAGCAGTACTTC.

V and J are TRBV5-8 and TRBJ2-3, with TRBD2 matching 9 bases. The CDR3 has 16 amino acids. With V trimmed by 6 bases and J by 3 bases, 11 bases remained unmatched. The germline gives CDR1 SGHTS, CDR2 YDEGEE. The CDR3 DNA reads as TGTGCCAGCATCATAGGGACGGGACTAGCAACAGATACGCAGTATTTT. It translates to CASIIGTGLATDTQYF.

The V gene is TRBV5-4, the J gene TRBJ2-1; possible D gene TRBD2, 5 bases. CDR3 length: 13 residues. Germline V gene data show CDR1 as SGHNT and CDR2 as YYREEE (reference sequence). The V end lost 1 base, the J end lost 6 bases, and 8 bases lay between the germline ends. CDR3 DNA: TGTGCCAGCAGCTTGCCGACTATCAATGAGCAGTTCTTC. Translating gives CASSLPTINEQFF. The entire variable domain, with the rest obtained from reference TRBV5-4 and TRBJ2-1, is as follows: ETGVTQSPTHLIKTRGQQVTLRCSSQSGHNTVSWYQQALGQGPQFIFQYYREEENGRGNFPPRFSGLQFPNYSSELNVNALELDDSALYLCASSLPTINEQFFGPGTRLTVL.